The 23 T cell receptor beta chains below come from one sample, sequenced in a study of cytomegalovirus exposure and HLA in healthy donors. With 60 Vbeta and 13 Jbeta primers, the PCR was carried out. Profiled with immunoSEQ multiplex PCR; TCRdb holds only in-frame clones, not every one. The top ten hold over 2% of the sample, which has under 300,000 clones, roughly 70% seen once. The sequencing input was PBMCs. The receptor set was obtained from a female donor in good health and CMV-seronegative.

The chain links TRBV7-8 to TRBJ1-5, with D unresolved. Trimming removed 1 base at V and 0 bases at J, with 10 bases between. Germline-derived CDR1 and CDR2 are SGHVS and FQNEAQ. The CDR3 totals 16 residues. CDR3 protein: CASSLVGGYSNQPQHF. The DNA of the CDR3 is TGTGCCAGCAGCTTAGTCGGCGGATATAGCAATCAGCCCCAGCATTTT.

The V call is TRBV14, the J call TRBJ1-3; D uncertain. V was trimmed by 3 bases and J by 5 bases, leaving 14 bases between them. This CDR3 is 15 amino acids long. CDR1 and CDR2 from the germline V gene are SGHDN and FVKESK. CDR3 nucleotides: TGTGCCAGCAGCCAGAGTGCAGGATTTAGAAACACCATATATTTT. Translating gives CASSQSAGFRNTIYF.

The V and J genes are TRBV28 and TRBJ2-5; 7 bases match TRBD1. Germline CDR1 MDHEN, CDR2 SYDVKM. Losses at the gene ends were 2 bases for V and 4 bases for J; bases not matched to a gene: 4. The CDR3 covers 14 residues. DNA of the CDR3: TGTGCCAGCAGTTTAAGGGGGCGTGGAGAGACCCAGTACTTC. Its translation: CASSLRGRGETQYF.

V usage is TRBV9 and J usage is TRBJ2-7; 9 nucleotides line up with TRBD2. V lost 0 bases and J lost 2; bases outside the gene matches: 3. CDR3 length: 15 residues. In germline, CDR1 is SGDLS, CDR2 YYNGEE. This chain's CDR3 is CASSVDSGGAYEQYF. The CDR3 nucleotides read TGTGCCAGCAGCGTAGATAGCGGGGGTGCCTACGAGCAGTACTTC.

This clone was seen a handful of times. The rearrangement joins TRBV5-1 to TRBJ2-2, with 8 positions matching TRBD2. Germline assignment: CDR1 SGHRS and CDR2 YFSETQ. The CDR3 runs 15 residues. Losses at the gene ends were 5 bases for V and 3 bases for J; bases not matched to a gene: 6. The CDR3 region is CASRPPGLDTGELFF. The DNA for the CDR3 is TGCGCCAGCAGACCCCCGGGACTAGACACCGGGGAGCTGTTTTTT.

Note on this clone: This sample also contains other DNA sequences that code for the same CDR3. The chain links TRBV28 to TRBJ1-2; D is unclear. The CDR3 consists of 12 residues. Germline loops: CDR1 MDHEN, CDR2 SYDVKM. Trimming took off 3 bases at V and 1 base at J, with 3 bases between the two ends. For the CDR3, the DNA is TGTGCCAGCAGTTTCGGTAACTATGGCTACACCTTC. Its translation is CASSFGNYGYTF.

The chain recombines TRBV7-9 with TRBJ1-1, with TRBD1 matching over 7 bases. CDR1 is SEHNR and CDR2 is FQNEAQ in the germline V gene (reference sequence). The CDR3 runs 13 residues. V lost 2 bases, J lost 7 bases, and 4 bases stayed unmatched. Here the CDR3 reads CASSLPGQNEAFF. The CDR3 bases are TGTGCCAGCAGCTTACCGGGACAGAATGAAGCTTTCTTT.

This chain connects TRBV12-5 to TRBJ1-1, with a tentative D call TRBD1 (5 bases). V was cut by 8 bases and J by 1 base, with 14 bases left in between. The CDR3 runs to 14 residues. Germline CDR1 reads LGHNT; CDR2 reads FRNRAP. CDR3 protein: CASNPTAKNTEAFF. Here the CDR3 DNA reads TGTGCTAGTAATCCGACAGCTAAGAACACTGAAGCTTTCTTT.

The genes are TRBV7-2 and TRBJ2-3; TRBD2 matches 9 bases. CDR1 is SGHTA, CDR2 FQGNSA, per germline. This CDR3 has 15 residues. Losses at the gene ends were 5 bases for V and 3 bases for J; bases not matched to a gene: 6. The CDR3 bases are TGTGCCAGCAGCCCCCGGACTAGCGAGACAGATACGCAGTATTTT. Its translation: CASSPRTSETDTQYF. Full variable domain (outside the CDR3, taken from reference TRBV7-2 and TRBJ2-3): GAGVSQSPSNKVTEKGKDVELRCDPISGHTALYWYRQSLGQGLEFLIYFQGNSAPDKSGLPSDRFSAERTGGSVSTLTIQRTQQEDSAVYLCASSPRTSETDTQYFGPGTRLTVL.

V gene TRBV18 combines with J gene TRBJ2-2; perhaps TRBD1 as D (6 bases). The germline V gene has CDR1 KGHSH and CDR2 LQKENI. The CDR3 has 14 residues. V lost 0 bases to trimming and J lost 7 bases, with 9 bases between them. DNA of the CDR3: TGTGCCAGCTCACCACCGGGGGCTAGCGGGGAGCTGTTTTTT. Protein: CASSPPGASGELFF.

This clone was observed once. The chain joins TRBV14 to TRBJ1-1, with TRBD1 matching 7 bases. CDR3 size: 13 residues. Germline lookup yields CDR1 SGHDN and CDR2 FVKESK. Losses at the gene ends were 4 bases for V and 8 bases for J; bases not matched to a gene: 7. Written as DNA, the CDR3 is TGTGCCAGCAGCCCTAGACAGGGCGGGGAAGCTTTCTTT. Its protein product is CASSPRQGGEAFF. Supplemented by reference TRBV14 and TRBJ1-1, the full variable domain reads EAGVTQFPSHSVIEKGQTVTLRCDPISGHDNLYWYRRVMGKEIKFLLHFVKESKQDESGMPNNRFLAERTGGTYSTLKVQPAELEDSGVYFCASSPRQGGEAFFGQGTRLTVV.

This clone was observed a handful of times. V is TRBV7-6 and J is TRBJ2-3, with D unresolved. V gave up 5 bases and J gave up 0 bases, with 9 bases separating them. Per germline, CDR1 SGHVS and CDR2 FNYEAQ. The CDR3 sequence is 14 residues long. The CDR3 DNA sequence: TGTGCCAGCAGCCGAGAGCCTAGCACAGATACGCAGTATTTT. Its translation is CASSREPSTDTQYF.

A single count supports this clone. This chain uses TRBV7-3 with TRBJ2-1; D is perhaps TRBD1 (6 bases). This CDR3 comprises 15 residues. Germline CDR1 and CDR2: SGHTA and FQGTGA. Trimming took 5 bases from V and 4 from J, leaving 15 bases between them. DNA of the CDR3: TGTGCCAGCAGCCCAGGGGCGGGCCGTTACAATGAGCAGTTCTTC. It translates to CASSPGAGRYNEQFF. The complete variable domain, with remaining parts taken from reference TRBV7-3 and TRBJ2-1, reads GAGVSQTPSNKVTEKGKYVELRCDPISGHTALYWYRQSLGQGPEFLIYFQGTGAADDSGLPNDRFFAVRPEGSVSTLKIQRTERGDSAVYLCASSPGAGRYNEQFFGPGTRLTVL.

Here the CDR3 reads CASIGEDEKLFF. The CDR3 DNA sequence: TGTGCCAGCATCGGGGAGGATGAAAAACTGTTTTTT. The chain links TRBV25-1 to TRBJ1-4; D gene uncertain. The V end was cut by 7 bases, the J end by 6 bases, with 9 bases between. Per germline, CDR1 MGHDK and CDR2 SYGVNS. The CDR3 loop spans 12 amino acids.

As for this clone: In the same sample, other DNA sequences code for this CDR3. J is TRBJ2-5 and V is TRBV5-1; 8 bases match TRBD2. Germline lookup yields CDR1 SGHRS and CDR2 YFSETQ. J lost 1 base, V lost 2 bases, and 1 base had no gene match. The CDR3 sequence is 14 residues long. The CDR3 DNA is TGCGCCAGCAGCTTAACTAGCGGCCAAGAGACCCAGTACTTC. Protein product: CASSLTSGQETQYF.

The gene calls are TRBV27 and TRBJ2-4; 10 bases align to TRBD2. The CDR3 extends over 15 amino acids. V shed 4 bases and J 5 bases; nucleotides not matched to a gene: 5. CDR1 is MNHEY, CDR2 SMNVEV, per germline (reference sequence). CDR3 sequence (DNA): TGTGCCAGCAGTTACATAGGACTAGCGGAAAACATTCAGTACTTC. Its translation is CASSYIGLAENIQYF.

The chain has TRBV30 and TRBJ2-7; tentatively, D is TRBD1 (6 bases). Germline CDR1 GTSNPN, CDR2 SVGIG (reference sequence). This CDR3 spans 17 amino acids. The V gene lost 5 bases and the J gene lost 3 bases, with 26 bases spanning the gap. For the CDR3, the DNA is TGTGCCTGGGGACAGACCTCGCCGAGCGGACAACGCTACGAGCAGTACTTC. It is translated as CAWGQTSPSGQRYEQYF.

J is TRBJ2-7 and V is TRBV5-1, with TRBD2 matching 7 bases. Germline-derived CDR1 and CDR2 are SGHRS and YFSETQ. The CDR3 contains 15 residues. V lost 5 bases and J lost 2; bases outside the gene matches: 10. CDR3 sequence reads: CASRWGGDSTYEQYF. CDR3 sequence (DNA): TGCGCCAGCAGATGGGGGGGTGACAGCACCTACGAGCAGTACTTC.

The table lists this clone with a count of one. The genes are TRBV9 and TRBJ2-5; D not certain. With the DNA end fitting TRBJ2-7 better, the J assignment may be wrong. The CDR3 totals 13 residues. The germline gives CDR1 SGDLS, CDR2 YYNGEE. DNA for the CDR3: TGTGCCAGCAGCGGCCCCGGGTCCTACGAGCAGTACTTC. Residues: CASSGPGSYEQYF.

The genes are TRBV7-8 and TRBJ2-6; no clear D. The CDR3 is 17 residues long. Germline V gives CDR1 SGHVS, CDR2 FQNEAQ. V was shortened by 4 bases and J by 2 bases, with 15 bases between the two germline ends. The CDR3 reads CASSSVLPPTGANVLTF. The CDR3 DNA sequence: TGTGCCAGCAGCTCAGTGCTCCCGCCAACTGGGGCCAACGTCCTGACTTTC.

V gene TRBV2 combines with J gene TRBJ1-2; D is possibly TRBD1 (5 bases). Germline V gives CDR1 SNHLY, CDR2 FYNNEI. CDR3 length: 13 amino acids. V gave up 8 bases and J gave up 8 bases, with 18 bases separating them. The CDR3 sequence is CASGVGGQGGYTF. In nucleotides, the CDR3 is TGTGCCAGCGGGGTTGGTGGACAAGGAGGCTACACCTTC.

This clone was observed a few times. The V call is TRBV15, the J call TRBJ2-1, with 7 bases aligning to TRBD2. The CDR3 is 18 amino acids. Trimming removed 0 bases from V and 4 bases from J; junction bases left unmatched: 12. Germline-derived CDR1 and CDR2 are LNHNV and YYDKDF (reference sequence). CDR3 region: CATSRDLTLAAEYNEQFF. In DNA form, the CDR3 reads TGTGCCACCAGCAGAGACCTGACTCTAGCGGCAGAATACAATGAGCAGTTCTTC.

This chain links TRBV7-2 with TRBJ2-3; 16 bases agree with TRBD2. This CDR3 has 17 residues. With V trimmed by 3 bases and J by 5 bases, 5 bases remained unmatched. The germline gives CDR1 SGHTA, CDR2 FQGNSA. DNA of the CDR3: TGTGCCAGCAGCTTGGGACTAGCGGGAGGGGGATTAGATACGCAGTATTTT. Protein: CASSLGLAGGGLDTQYF.